This T cell receptor (beta chain) comes out of a study of Ad26.COV2.S vaccination and SARS-CoV-2 variants. For the study at large: The donor belonged to the COV1001 Ad26.COV2.S trial arm. The study gave Ad26.COV2.S intramuscularly, once or twice 56 days apart.

Treatment reported: 19 received Ad26.COV2.S at low or high dose, single or two shots; about 5 received placebo; per-sample allocation not given. Repertoires come from day 63 after the first vaccine or placebo injection. As its vector, the vaccine had Ad26, which expressed Wuhan-strain SARS-CoV-2 spike. The method was immunoSEQ multiplex PCR; TCRdb's version includes in-frame clones alone and lacks a portion of them. The table shows about 680,000 clones, with roughly nine tenths occurring only once. Of note for this clone: The antigen remains unidentified.

General study results and limits: Placebo recipients had lower spike-specific TCR breadth than vaccine recipients.

With V trimmed by 7 bases and J by 6 bases, 11 bases remained unmatched. The CDR3 length is 15 residues. Germline CDR1 reads SGHTS; CDR2 reads YDEGEE. The gene calls are TRBV5-8 and TRBJ2-1; 9 nucleotides match TRBD2. The sequence came from a person between 18 and 59 years old who received the Ad26.COV2.S COVID-19 vaccine or a placebo. The specimen was peripheral blood, collected in a trial of Ad26.COV2.S vaccine versus placebo. The CDR3 DNA is TGTGCCAGCGGCGATTGGGCGGGGGGGCCCAATGAGCAGTTCTTC. This gives the protein CASGDWAGGPNEQFF.